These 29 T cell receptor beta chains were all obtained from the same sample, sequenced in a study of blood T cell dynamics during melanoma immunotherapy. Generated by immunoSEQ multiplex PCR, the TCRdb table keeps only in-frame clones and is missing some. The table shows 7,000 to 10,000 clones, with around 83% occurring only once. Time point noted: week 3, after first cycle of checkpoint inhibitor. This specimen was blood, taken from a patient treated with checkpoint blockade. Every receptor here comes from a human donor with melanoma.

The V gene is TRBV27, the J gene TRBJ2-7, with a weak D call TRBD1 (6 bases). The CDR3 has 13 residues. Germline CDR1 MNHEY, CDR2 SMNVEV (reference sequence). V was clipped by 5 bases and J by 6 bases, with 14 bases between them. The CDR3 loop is CASSVIGTREQYF. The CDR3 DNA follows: TGTGCCAGCAGTGTAATCGGGACACGCGAGCAGTACTTC.

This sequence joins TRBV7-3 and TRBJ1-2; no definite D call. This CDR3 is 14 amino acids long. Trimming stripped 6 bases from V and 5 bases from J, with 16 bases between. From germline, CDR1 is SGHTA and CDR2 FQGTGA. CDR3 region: CASSPGAPEYGYTF. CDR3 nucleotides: TGTGCCAGCAGTCCAGGAGCCCCAGAGTATGGCTACACCTTC. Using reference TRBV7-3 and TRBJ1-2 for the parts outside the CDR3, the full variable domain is GAGVSQTPSNKVTEKGKYVELRCDPISGHTALYWYRQSLGQGPEFLIYFQGTGAADDSGLPNDRFFAVRPEGSVSTLKIQRTERGDSAVYLCASSPGAPEYGYTFGSGTRLTVV.

The CDR3 sequence: CASSEWGPGYEQYF. In nucleotides, the CDR3 is TGTGCCAGCAGTGAATGGGGTCCAGGCTACGAGCAGTACTTC. The genes are TRBV6-1 and TRBJ2-7; D unresolved. The CDR3 covers 14 residues. The V end was cut by 2 bases, the J end by 3 bases, with 11 bases between. The germline gives CDR1 MNHNS, CDR2 SASEGT.

The CDR3: CASGTGNSGANVLTF. For the CDR3, the DNA is TGTGCCAGCGGCACAGGGAACTCTGGGGCCAACGTCCTGACTTTC. J is TRBJ2-6 and V is TRBV28; perhaps TRBD1 as D (6 bases). V was pared by 8 bases and J by 0 bases, with 11 bases between. The germline gives CDR1 MDHEN, CDR2 SYDVKM. This CDR3 comprises 15 residues.

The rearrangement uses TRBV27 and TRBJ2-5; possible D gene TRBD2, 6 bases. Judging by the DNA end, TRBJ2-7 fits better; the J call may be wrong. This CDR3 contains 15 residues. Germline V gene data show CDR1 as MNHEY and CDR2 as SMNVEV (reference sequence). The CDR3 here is CASSLSPGSSYEQYF. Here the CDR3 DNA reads TGTGCCAGCAGTTTATCTCCCGGGAGCTCCTACGAGCAGTACTTC.

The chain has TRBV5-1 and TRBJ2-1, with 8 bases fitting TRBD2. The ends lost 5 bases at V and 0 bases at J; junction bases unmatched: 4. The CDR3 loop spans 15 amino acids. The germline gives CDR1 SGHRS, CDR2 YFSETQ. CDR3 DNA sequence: TGCGCCAGCAGTTACAGCGGGAGCTCCTACAATGAGCAGTTCTTC. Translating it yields CASSYSGSSYNEQFF.

CDR3 loop: CATSSSRDSGANVLTF. In nucleotides, the CDR3 is TGTGCCACCAGCAGTTCCAGGGACTCTGGGGCCAACGTCCTGACTTTC. The chain couples TRBV15 to TRBJ2-6; the D gene is possibly TRBD1 (5 bases). Trimming removed 3 bases from V and 0 bases from J, with 9 bases in between. Germline assignment: CDR1 LNHNV and CDR2 YYDKDF (reference sequence). This CDR3 has 16 residues.

As DNA, the CDR3 is TGTGCCAGCAGTGAGGATGGGGGGCCCTACAATGAGCAGTTCTTC. It yields the protein CASSEDGGPYNEQFF. The V gene is TRBV6-1, the J gene TRBJ2-1; the D call may be TRBD1 or TRBD2 (6 bases each). The germline gives CDR1 MNHNS, CDR2 SASEGT. CDR3 length: 15 residues. Deletions cut 3 bases from V and 2 bases from J, with 11 bases between.

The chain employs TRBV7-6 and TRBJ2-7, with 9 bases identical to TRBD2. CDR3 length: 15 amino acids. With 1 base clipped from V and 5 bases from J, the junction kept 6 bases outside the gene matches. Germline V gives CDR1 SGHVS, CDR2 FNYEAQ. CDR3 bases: TGTGCCAGCAGCTTAGGTGGCGGGAGGGGCGACGAGCAGTACTTC. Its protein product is CASSLGGGRGDEQYF.

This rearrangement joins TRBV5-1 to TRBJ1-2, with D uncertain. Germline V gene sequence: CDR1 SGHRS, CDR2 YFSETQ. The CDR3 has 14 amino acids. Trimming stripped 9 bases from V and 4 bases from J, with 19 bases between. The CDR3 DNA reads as TGCGCCACGAGGGCAGGACTCGTAGCCTATGGCTACACCTTC. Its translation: CATRAGLVAYGYTF. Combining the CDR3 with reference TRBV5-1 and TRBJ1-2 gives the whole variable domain KAGVTQTPRYLIKTRGQQVTLSCSPISGHRSVSWYQQTPGQGLQFLFEYFSETQRNKGNFPGRFSGRQFSNSRSEMNVSTLELGDSALYLCATRAGLVAYGYTFGSGTRLTVV.

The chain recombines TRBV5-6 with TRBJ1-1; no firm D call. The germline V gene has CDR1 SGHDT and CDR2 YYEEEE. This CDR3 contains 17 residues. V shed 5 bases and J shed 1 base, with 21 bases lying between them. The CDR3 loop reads CASRSVGSWEGNTEAFF. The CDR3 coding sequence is TGTGCCAGCAGGTCCGTCGGGTCTTGGGAGGGGAACACTGAAGCTTTCTTT.

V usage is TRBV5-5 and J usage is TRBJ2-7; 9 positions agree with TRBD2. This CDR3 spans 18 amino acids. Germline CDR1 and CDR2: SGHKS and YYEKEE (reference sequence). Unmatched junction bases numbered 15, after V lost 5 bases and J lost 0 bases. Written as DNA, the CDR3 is TGTGCCAGCAGTCCGATGGGACTAGCCGTCCGGAGCTCCTACGAGCAGTACTTC. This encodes CASSPMGLAVRSSYEQYF.

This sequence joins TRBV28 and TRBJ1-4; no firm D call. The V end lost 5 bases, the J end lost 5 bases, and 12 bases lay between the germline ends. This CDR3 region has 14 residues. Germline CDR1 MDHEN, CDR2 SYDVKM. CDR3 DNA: TGTGCCAGCAGTACTACGGACGCCAATGAAAAACTGTTTTTT. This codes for CASSTTDANEKLFF.

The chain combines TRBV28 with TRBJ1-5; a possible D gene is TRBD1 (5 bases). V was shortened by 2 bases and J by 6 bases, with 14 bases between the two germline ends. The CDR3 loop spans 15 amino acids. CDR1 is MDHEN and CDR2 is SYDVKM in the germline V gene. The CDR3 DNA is TGTGCCAGCAGTTTAGGGGTGGGGGGAAGTCAGCCCCAGCATTTT. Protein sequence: CASSLGVGGSQPQHF.

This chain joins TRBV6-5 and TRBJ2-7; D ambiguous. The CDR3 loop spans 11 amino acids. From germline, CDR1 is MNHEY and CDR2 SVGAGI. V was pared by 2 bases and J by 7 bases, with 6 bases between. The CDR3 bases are TGTGCCAGCAGTTACGCGAGGGAGCAGTACTTC. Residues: CASSYAREQYF.

For the CDR3, the DNA is TGTGCCAGCAGCGCCCGGACTAGCGGGACAGGGGGCGAGCAGTACTTC. As protein: CASSARTSGTGGEQYF. The rearrangement uses TRBV7-8 and TRBJ2-7; TRBD2 might be the D (12 bases). The CDR3 sequence is 16 residues long. CDR1 is SGHVS, CDR2 FQNEAQ, per germline. V was cut by 5 bases and J by 6 bases, with 23 bases left in between. Full variable domain (rest looked up from reference TRBV7-8 and TRBJ2-7): GAGVSQSPRYKVAKRGQDVALRCDPISGHVSLFWYQQALGQGPEFLTYFQNEAQLDKSGLPSDRFFAERPEGSVSTLKIQRTQQEDSAVYLCASSARTSGTGGEQYFGPGTRLTVT.

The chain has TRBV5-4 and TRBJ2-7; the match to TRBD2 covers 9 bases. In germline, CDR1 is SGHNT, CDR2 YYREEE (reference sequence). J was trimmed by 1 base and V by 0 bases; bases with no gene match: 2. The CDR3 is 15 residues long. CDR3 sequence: CASSLDLAGSYEQYF. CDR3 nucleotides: TGTGCCAGCAGCTTGGATCTAGCGGGGTCCTACGAGCAGTACTTC. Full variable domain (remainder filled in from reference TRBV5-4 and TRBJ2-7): ETGVTQSPTHLIKTRGQQVTLRCSSQSGHNTVSWYQQALGQGPQFIFQYYREEENGRGNFPPRFSGLQFPNYSSELNVNALELDDSALYLCASSLDLAGSYEQYFGPGTRLTVT.

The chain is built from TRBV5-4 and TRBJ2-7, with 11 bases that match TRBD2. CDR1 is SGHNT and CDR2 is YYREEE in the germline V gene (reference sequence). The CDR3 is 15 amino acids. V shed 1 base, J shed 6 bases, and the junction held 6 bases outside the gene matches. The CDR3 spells CASSLIGTSGAEQYF. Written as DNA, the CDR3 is TGTGCCAGCAGCTTGATCGGGACTAGCGGAGCCGAGCAGTACTTC.

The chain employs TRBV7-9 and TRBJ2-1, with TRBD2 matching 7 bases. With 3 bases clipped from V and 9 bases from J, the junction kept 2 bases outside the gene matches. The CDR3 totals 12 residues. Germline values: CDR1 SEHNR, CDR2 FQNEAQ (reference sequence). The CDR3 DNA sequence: TGTGCCAGCAGCTTGGTAGCGGGTGAGCAGTTCTTC. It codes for CASSLVAGEQFF.

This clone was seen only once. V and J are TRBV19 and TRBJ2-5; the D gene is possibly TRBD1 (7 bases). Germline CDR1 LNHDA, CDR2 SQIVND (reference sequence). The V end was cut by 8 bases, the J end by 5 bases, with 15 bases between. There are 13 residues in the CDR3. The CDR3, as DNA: TGTGCCAGTGGAGGGGGCCTCCACGAGACCCAGTACTTC. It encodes CASGGGLHETQYF.

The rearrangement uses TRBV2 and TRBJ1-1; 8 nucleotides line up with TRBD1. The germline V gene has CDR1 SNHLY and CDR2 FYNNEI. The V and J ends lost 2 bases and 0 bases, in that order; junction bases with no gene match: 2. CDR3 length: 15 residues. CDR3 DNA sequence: TGTGCCAGCAGTGAACAGGGGGCCTTGAACACTGAAGCTTTCTTT. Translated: CASSEQGALNTEAFF.

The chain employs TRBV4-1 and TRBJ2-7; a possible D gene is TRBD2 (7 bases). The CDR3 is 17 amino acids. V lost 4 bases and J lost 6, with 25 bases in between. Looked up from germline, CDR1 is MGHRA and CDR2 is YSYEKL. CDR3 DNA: TGCGCCAGCAGCCTCCGAGGGGAGGGGGACTCCTTCTCCGAGCAGTACTTC. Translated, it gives CASSLRGEGDSFSEQYF.

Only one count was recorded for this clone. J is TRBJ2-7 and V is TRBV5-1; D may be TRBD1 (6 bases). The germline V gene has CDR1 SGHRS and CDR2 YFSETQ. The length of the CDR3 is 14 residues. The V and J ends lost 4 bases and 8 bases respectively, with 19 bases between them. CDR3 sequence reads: CASSQSTRDNKQYF. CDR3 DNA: TGCGCCAGCAGCCAATCAACCCGGGACAACAAGCAGTACTTC.

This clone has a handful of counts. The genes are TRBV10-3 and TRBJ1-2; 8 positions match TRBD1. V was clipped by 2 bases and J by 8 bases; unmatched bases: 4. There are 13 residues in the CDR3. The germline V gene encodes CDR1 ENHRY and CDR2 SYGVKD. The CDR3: CAISEAGGGGYTF. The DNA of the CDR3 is TGTGCCATCAGTGAGGCAGGGGGCGGAGGCTACACCTTC.

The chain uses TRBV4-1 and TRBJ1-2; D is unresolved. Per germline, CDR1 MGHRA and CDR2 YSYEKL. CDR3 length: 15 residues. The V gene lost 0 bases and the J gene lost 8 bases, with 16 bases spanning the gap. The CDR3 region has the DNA TGCGCCAGCAGCCAAGAGATCGACTCCCTGGGGGGCTACACCTTC. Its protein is CASSQEIDSLGGYTF.

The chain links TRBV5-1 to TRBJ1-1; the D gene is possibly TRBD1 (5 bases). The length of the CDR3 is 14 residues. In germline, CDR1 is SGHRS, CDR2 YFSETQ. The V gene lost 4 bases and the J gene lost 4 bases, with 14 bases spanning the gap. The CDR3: CASSLGGPLTEAFF. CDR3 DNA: TGCGCCAGCAGCCTGGGGGGACCGCTCACTGAAGCTTTCTTT.

Here the CDR3 DNA reads TGTGCCAGCAGCTTAATACGGGGCGCGGGAAACCGGGGAGGGCTGTTTTTT. Translated: CASSLIRGAGNRGGLFF. The J gene is TRBJ2-2, the V gene TRBV11-2; possible D gene TRBD2, 6 bases. Germline CDR1 SGHAT, CDR2 FQNNGV. CDR3 length: 17 amino acids. V lost 2 bases and J 13 bases, leaving 26 bases between the germline ends.

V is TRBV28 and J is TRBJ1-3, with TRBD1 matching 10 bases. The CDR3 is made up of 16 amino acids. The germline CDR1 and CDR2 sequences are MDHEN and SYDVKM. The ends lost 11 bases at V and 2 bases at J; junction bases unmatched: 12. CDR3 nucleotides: TGTGCCTCGGTGGGGACAGGGGCTGGAGCTGGAAACACCATATATTTT. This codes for CASVGTGAGAGNTIYF. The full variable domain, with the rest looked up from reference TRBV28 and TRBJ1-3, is DVKVTQSSRYLVKRTGEKVFLECVQDMDHENMFWYRQDPGLGLRLIYFSYDVKMKEKGDIPEGYSVSREKKERFSLILESASTNQTSMYLCASVGTGAGAGNTIYFGEGSWLTVV.

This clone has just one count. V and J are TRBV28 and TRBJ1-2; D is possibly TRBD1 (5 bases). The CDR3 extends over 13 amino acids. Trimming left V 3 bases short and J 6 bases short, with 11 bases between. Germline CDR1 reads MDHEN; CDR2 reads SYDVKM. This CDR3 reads CASSFLVGDGYTF. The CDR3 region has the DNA TGTGCCAGCAGTTTTCTGGTAGGGGATGGCTACACCTTC.